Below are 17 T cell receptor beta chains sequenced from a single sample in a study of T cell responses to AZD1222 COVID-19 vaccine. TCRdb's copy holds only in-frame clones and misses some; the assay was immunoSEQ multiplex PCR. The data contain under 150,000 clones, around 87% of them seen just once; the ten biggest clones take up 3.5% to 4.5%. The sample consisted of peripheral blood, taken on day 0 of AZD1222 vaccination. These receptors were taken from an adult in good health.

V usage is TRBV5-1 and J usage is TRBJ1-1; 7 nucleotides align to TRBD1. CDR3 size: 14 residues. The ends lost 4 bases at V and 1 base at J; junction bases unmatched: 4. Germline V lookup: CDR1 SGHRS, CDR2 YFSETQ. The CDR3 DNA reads TGCGCCAGCAGCGCCAGGACAGGGAACACTGAAGCTTTCTTT. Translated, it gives CASSARTGNTEAFF.

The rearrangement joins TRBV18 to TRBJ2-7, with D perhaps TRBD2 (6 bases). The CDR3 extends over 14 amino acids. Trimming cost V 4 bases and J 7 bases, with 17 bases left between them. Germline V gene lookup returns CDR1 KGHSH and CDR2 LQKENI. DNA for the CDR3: TGTGCCAGCTCACGGTCCCGGGACGGGACTGAGCAGTACTTC. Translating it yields CASSRSRDGTEQYF.

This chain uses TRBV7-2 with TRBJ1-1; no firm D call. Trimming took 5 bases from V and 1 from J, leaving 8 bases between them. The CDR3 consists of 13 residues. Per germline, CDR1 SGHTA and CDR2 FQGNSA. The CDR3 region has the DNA TGTGCCAGCAGCCAAGGACGGAACACTGAAGCTTTCTTT. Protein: CASSQGRNTEAFF.

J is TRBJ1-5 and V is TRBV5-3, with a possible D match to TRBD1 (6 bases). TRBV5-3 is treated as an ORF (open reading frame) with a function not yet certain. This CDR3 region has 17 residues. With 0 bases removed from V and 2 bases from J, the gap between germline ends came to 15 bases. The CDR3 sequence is CARSLESGASGNQPQHF. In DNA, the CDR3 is TGTGCCAGAAGCTTGGAATCGGGGGCGTCGGGCAATCAGCCCCAGCATTTT.

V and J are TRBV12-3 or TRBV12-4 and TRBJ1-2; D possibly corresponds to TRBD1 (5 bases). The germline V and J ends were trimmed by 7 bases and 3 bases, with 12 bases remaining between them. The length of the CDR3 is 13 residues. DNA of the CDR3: TGTGCCAGCACCCTGAAGGGACACTATGGCTACACCTTC. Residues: CASTLKGHYGYTF.

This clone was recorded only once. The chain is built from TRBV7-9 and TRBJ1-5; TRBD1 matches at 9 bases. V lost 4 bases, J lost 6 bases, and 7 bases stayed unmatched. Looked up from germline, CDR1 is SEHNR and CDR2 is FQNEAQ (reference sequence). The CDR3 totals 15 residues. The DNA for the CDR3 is TGTGCCAGCAGCTCCGGACAGGGGATAGGTCAGCCCCAGCATTTT. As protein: CASSSGQGIGQPQHF.

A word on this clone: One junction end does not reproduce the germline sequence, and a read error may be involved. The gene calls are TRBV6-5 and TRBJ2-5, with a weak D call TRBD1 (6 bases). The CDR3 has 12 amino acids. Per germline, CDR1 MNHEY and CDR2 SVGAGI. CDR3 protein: CASKGDQETQYF. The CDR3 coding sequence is TGTGCAAGCAAGGGGGACCAAGAGACCCAGTACTTC.

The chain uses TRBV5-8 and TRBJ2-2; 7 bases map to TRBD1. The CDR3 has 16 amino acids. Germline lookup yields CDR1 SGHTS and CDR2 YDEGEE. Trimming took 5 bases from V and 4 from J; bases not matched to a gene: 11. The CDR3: CASSTGTDRFTGELFF. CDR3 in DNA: TGTGCCAGCAGTACCGGGACAGATAGATTCACCGGGGAGCTGTTTTTT.

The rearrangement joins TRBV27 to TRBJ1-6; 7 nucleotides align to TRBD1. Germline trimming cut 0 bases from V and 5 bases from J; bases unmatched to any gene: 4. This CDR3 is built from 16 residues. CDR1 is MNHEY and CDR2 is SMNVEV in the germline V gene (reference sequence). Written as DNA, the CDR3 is TGTGCCAGCAGTTTATCCGGACAGGTGAATAATTCACCCCTCCACTTT. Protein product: CASSLSGQVNNSPLHF.

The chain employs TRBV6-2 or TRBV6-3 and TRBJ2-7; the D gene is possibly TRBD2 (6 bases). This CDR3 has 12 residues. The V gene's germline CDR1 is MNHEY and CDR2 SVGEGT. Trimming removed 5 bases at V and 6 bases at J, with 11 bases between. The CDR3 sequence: CASSNGGGEQYF. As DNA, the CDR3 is TGTGCCAGCAGTAATGGGGGAGGCGAGCAGTACTTC.

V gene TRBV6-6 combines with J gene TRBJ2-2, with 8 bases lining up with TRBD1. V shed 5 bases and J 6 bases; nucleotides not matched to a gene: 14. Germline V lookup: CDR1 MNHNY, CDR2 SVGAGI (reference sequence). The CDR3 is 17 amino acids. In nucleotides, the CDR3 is TGTGCCAGCAGTCGTAATGGGATACAGGGGGAGGCCGGGGAGCTGTTTTTT. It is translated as CASSRNGIQGEAGELFF.

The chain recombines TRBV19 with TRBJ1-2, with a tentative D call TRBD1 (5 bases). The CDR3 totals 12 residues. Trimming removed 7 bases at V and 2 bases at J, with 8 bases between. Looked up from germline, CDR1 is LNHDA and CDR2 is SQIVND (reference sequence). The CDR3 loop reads CASKEGNYGYTF. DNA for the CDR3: TGTGCCAGTAAAGAGGGGAACTATGGCTACACCTTC.

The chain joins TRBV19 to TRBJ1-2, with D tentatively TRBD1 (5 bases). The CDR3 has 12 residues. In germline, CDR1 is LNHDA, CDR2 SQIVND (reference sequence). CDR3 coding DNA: TGTGCAGTCCCGGGGGGGGAGTACGGCTACACCTTC. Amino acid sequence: CAVPGGEYGYTF.

Here the CDR3 DNA reads TGTGCCAGTAGCCGTACCACAGGGGGGATAGGAGATACGCAGTATTTT. This encodes CASSRTTGGIGDTQYF. The chain has TRBV19 and TRBJ2-3; TRBD1 agrees at 8 bases. CDR1 LNHDA and CDR2 SQIVND come from the germline V gene (reference sequence). V gave up 6 bases and J gave up 5 bases; unmatched junction bases: 13. This CDR3 spans 16 amino acids.

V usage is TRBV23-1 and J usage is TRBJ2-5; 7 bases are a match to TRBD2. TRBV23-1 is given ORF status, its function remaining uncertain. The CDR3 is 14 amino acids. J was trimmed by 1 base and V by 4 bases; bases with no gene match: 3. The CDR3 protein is CASSRREVQETQYF. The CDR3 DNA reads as TGCGCCAGCAGTCGTCGGGAGGTCCAAGAGACCCAGTACTTC.

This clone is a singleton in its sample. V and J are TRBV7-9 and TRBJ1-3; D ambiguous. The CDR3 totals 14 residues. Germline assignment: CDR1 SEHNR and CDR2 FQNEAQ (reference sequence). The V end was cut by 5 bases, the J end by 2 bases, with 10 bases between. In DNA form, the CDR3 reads TGTGCCAGCAGCCCCGGGGTCCCTGGAAACACCATATATTTT. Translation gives CASSPGVPGNTIYF.

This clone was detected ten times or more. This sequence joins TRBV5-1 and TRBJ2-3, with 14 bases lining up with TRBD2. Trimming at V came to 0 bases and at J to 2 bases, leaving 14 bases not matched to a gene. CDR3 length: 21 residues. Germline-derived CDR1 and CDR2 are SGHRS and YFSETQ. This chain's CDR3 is CASSLAGTSGGVKSPTDTQYF. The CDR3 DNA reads TGCGCCAGCAGCTTGGCCGGGACTAGCGGGGGAGTAAAGTCTCCCACAGATACGCAGTATTTT.